This TCR beta chain was recorded in a study of blood T cell repertoires in COVID-19. Study background: Collection of acute and convalescent COVID-19 samples took place in the United States, Italy and Spain.

Clones were sequenced by immunoSEQ multiplex PCR, and TCRdb holds only the in-frame ones, with some missing. Of roughly 170,000 clones listed, about 85% are singletons. Seattle's cohort entered during active infection and was followed longitudinally. Germline-derived CDR1 and CDR2 are MNHEY and SMNVEV (reference sequence). There are 14 residues in the CDR3. V lost 2 bases, J lost 0 bases, and 8 bases lay in between. The sample taken for sequencing was peripheral blood. The chain couples TRBV27 to TRBJ2-7, with a tentative D call TRBD1 (6 bases). The receptor was isolated from a woman aged 50 to 65 with COVID-19, enrolled during active disease. The CDR3 sequence is CASSLNRDSYEQYF. The CDR3 nucleotides read TGTGCCAGCAGTTTAAACAGGGACTCCTACGAGCAGTACTTC.